The clone carrying this TCR beta chain was seen just once. Its specificity is not known. PCR involved 60 Vbeta and 13 Jbeta primers. Repertoires were generated with immunoSEQ multiplex PCR, while TCRdb's copy carries only in-frame clones and drops some. The repertoire consists of tens of thousands of clones, with about 73% occurring once and the leading ten covering 4.5%. Per the germline V gene, CDR1 is SGDLS and CDR2 is YYNGEE. The CDR3 has 15 amino acids. V lost 1 base to trimming and J lost 6 bases; unmatched junction nucleotides: 5. This sample is part of a study of cytomegalovirus exposure and HLA in healthy donors. Study results and caveats: Per published accounts, TCR beta sequences correctly predicted the HLA-A and HLA-B alleles of most subjects. Later on, an analysis tied 15,000 to 20,000 TCR beta sequences to HLA alleles at 0.05 false discovery rate.

The chain employs TRBV9 and TRBJ2-2; 8 nucleotides align to TRBD2. The receptor comes from a man in his forties in good health and CMV-seronegative. Sequenced sample: PBMCs. CDR3 in amino acids: CASSVYTTSAGELFF. The CDR3 nucleotides read TGTGCCAGCAGCGTATATACGACTAGCGCCGGGGAGCTGTTTTTT.